A single T cell receptor beta chain is shown here with its context. The antigen this receptor binds is unknown. No base quality information exists; no much larger clone differs at one position. Participants in the prospective study were enrolled through a virtual design, were aged roughly 18 to 100 years, and lived in under 25 United States geographic areas. In the prospective study, participants were assigned to cohorts based on the clinical history participants reported in a screening survey and a study questionnaire. For ImmuneRACE Cohort 3, a participant was defined as recovered based on two consecutive negative NP/OP PCR tests, clearance by a healthcare professional, or resolution of symptoms. In the prospective study, mobile phlebotomists collected whole blood, serum and a nasopharyngeal or oropharyngeal swab from each participant. Prospective study participants could optionally give additional blood draws and questionnaires over an approximately two-month period. Prospective study blood samples were shipped either frozen or at room temperature before DNA extraction.

The data were taken from a study of blood T cell repertoires in COVID-19 (dated by TCRdb to 2018 to 2021). Concerning the study at large: The collaborator samples originated in the United States, Italy and Spain and spanned the acute and convalescent phases of COVID-19. A de-identified subject ID, COVID-19 status, age in years and sex were almost always included in the sample metadata. The material from the prospective study consisted of cDNA or gDNA derived from T cells, B-cell-depleted T cells, or PBMCs. The samples were drawn from two sources: the first 160 participants of the ongoing ImmuneRACE study, and over 950 subjects contributed by 6 global collaborators. Where HLA class I and class II types were available, the types were taken from metadata supplied by the sample provider, not from assay-based typing. Subjects who had been exposed to COVID-19, were actively infected with it, or had recovered from it provided the deeply sampled blood TCRbeta repertoires that made up the dataset. The repertoires were released in a freely available public database intended as a resource for research on the immune response to SARS-CoV-2. What the authors observed across the whole study: The amount of clinical and demographic metadata varied by source and participant and was provided uncurated.

The germline V gene (reference sequence) supplies CDR1 SGHNT and CDR2 YYREEE. Taken from cysteine to phenylalanine, the CDR3 has 17 residues. Only CDR3 DNA is held: 51 bases, read in frame from base 1. Trimming takes 2 bases off V and 4 bases off J; junction bases not matched to a gene: 10. The immunoSEQ Assay, a bias-controlled multiplex PCR, was used to amplify TCRbeta CDR3 regions from genomic DNA. The paper's data handling went like this. The number of nucleated cells in each sample was estimated from the amplification of reference gene primers within the assay. Sequence reads were collapsed and filtered to measure the absolute abundance of every unique TCRbeta CDR3 rearrangement. For each sample, productive Simpson clonality was calculated as the square root of Simpson's diversity index over productive rearrangements. This immuneACCESS table, as held by TCRdb, lists in-frame sequences with V and J called but not all clones. Of the missing ones, under half trace to an unresolved V gene in checked studies; the others have no known cause. V, J and clone size reflect that table, while D and trimming were determined from the DNA. The table for this sample lists fewer than 350,000 clones; around 90% of them were counted only once. Around 4.8% of the sample belongs to the ten largest clones.

The sequence derives from a man aged 55 to 70 who had recovered from COVID-19. Sequences were obtained from PBMCs or T cells enriched from blood (not recorded which). The V and J genes are TRBV5-4 and TRBJ2-5, and 11 junctional nucleotides match TRBD1. The DNA sequence is TGTGCCAGCAGCTTAGGGACAGGGGGTTTTCGTCCAGAGACCCAGTACTTC. This translates into CASSLGTGGFRPETQYF.